This T cell receptor (beta chain) was found in a study of T cells in Graves' hyperthyroidism and ophthalmopathy. Germline V gene data show CDR1 as PRHDT and CDR2 as FYEKMQ (reference sequence). This CDR3 comprises 14 residues. Trimming took 4 bases from V and 3 from J, leaving 13 bases between them. This clonotype was counted only a few times. Authors of the study amplified TCR beta CDR3 regions from RNA transcripts. When the TCR CDR3 underwent first-round RT-PCR, the HTBI primer set was used. TCRdb redid the calling of the multiplex PCR reads with MiXCR, one entry per CDR3 protein. The repertoire holds over 400,000 distinct CDR3 sequences, roughly 14% seen once, with under 15% in the top ten.

This TCR derives from a man younger than 35 with Graves' ophthalmopathy. This chain uses TRBV13 with TRBJ2-7, with D maybe TRBD2 (5 bases). The sample consisted of blood. The CDR3 protein is CASSSSDFIYEQYF. CDR3 DNA sequence: TGTGCCAGCAGCTCCTCGGACTTTATCTACGAGCAGTACTTC.